This TCR beta chain was obtained from a study of response to subunit inactivated influenza vaccine. In its sample, this clonotype was seen a few times. CDR1 is DFQATT and CDR2 is SNEGSKA in the germline V gene (reference sequence). The CDR3 runs 16 residues. Germline trimming cut 1 base from V and 1 base from J; bases unmatched to any gene: 7. TCRdb re-derived calls from the RT-PCR reads in MiXCR, one entry per CDR3 protein. The sample contains just under 250,000 distinct CDR3 sequences, more than 9% of which appear only once. The clonotype comes from a man in his fifties who received an inactivated influenza vaccine. J is TRBJ2-5 and V is TRBV20-1, with TRBD2 identical over 9 bases. This material consisted of non-naive T cells sorted from PBMCs, taken approximately 15 days before vaccination. The CDR3 loop reads CSARASLAGLQETQYF. The CDR3 bases are TGCAGTGCTAGAGCTAGCCTAGCGGGGCTCCAAGAGACCCAGTACTTC.